This entry features one TCR beta chain sequence. Libraries were prepared by immunoSEQ multiplex PCR; TCRdb keeps only in-frame clonotypes and omits some of them. This sample has approximately 440,000 clones; approximately 90% occur once, and the top ten carry 0.7%. The sample comes from a study of blood T cell repertoires in COVID-19. Across the study: The origin of the acute and convalescent COVID-19 samples was the United States, Italy and Spain.

V lost 5 bases and J 8 bases, leaving 10 bases between the germline ends. The CDR3 has 13 amino acids. Germline V gene sequence: CDR1 SGHVS, CDR2 FNYEAQ. The TCR was taken from a woman under 30 who had recovered from COVID-19. The J gene is TRBJ1-6, the V gene TRBV7-6; no firm D call. Specimen: PBMCs or T cells enriched from blood (not recorded which). The CDR3 protein is CASSPRLDSPLHF. The DNA for the CDR3 is TGTGCCAGCAGCCCGCGCTTAGATTCACCCCTCCACTTT. The complete variable domain, with remaining parts taken from reference TRBV7-6 and TRBJ1-6, reads GAGVSQSPRYKVTKRGQDVALRCDPISGHVSLYWYRQALGQGPEFLTYFNYEAQQDKSGLPNDRFSAERPEGSISTLTIQRTEQRDSAMYRCASSPRLDSPLHFGNGTRLTVT.